This T cell receptor (beta chain) is drawn from a study of blood T cells in healthy people across ages (dated by TCRdb to 2013 to 2016). Broadly, across the study: In model experiments, template switching captured about one uniquely barcoded TCR beta cDNA molecule for every two T cells. To avoid experimental bias, donors of different ages were randomly spread across the sequencing lanes. To track age-related changes in TCR beta repertoire diversity, the study relied on deep sequencing normalized with unique cDNA molecular identifiers. The donors were divided into four age groups: young (average around 17 years), middle-aged (under 40), aged (62) and long-lived (around 87). The study analyzed two additional independent replicas of 1 million unique cDNA reads from the same blood draw for two donors, one aged 18 to 30 and one aged 80 or older.

V gives up 1 base and J gives up 14 bases, and the segment between their germline ends measures 13 bases. Spanning cysteine to phenylalanine, the CDR3 consists of 12 amino acids. The DNA shown is the 36-base CDR3, in frame from base 1. The germline V gene provides CDR1 SGHTA and CDR2 FQGNSA. Study-wide findings and limitations: Estimates of total diversity from one million sequenced T cells were regarded as lower bounds and underestimates. The long-lived group showed more naive CD4+ T cells, fewer expanded clones and increased TCR diversity than the aged group, suggesting age selection. Because profiling used bulk unsorted PBMCs, naive and antigen-experienced compartments could not be compared conclusively. As age increased, observed TCR beta diversity per million T cells dropped in a roughly linear way, and a significant reduction was already evident by age around 41. There was a strong correlation between observed TCR beta diversity and the percentage of naive T cells measured by flow cytometry. Because donor CMV infection status was unknown, age-related changes in expanded clonotypes were potentially confounded.

As regards this clonotype: It lacks a known antigen. No base-level quality is on record; no much larger clone is a single base apart.

The receptor library was made with 5' RACE. The sequencing machine was an Illumina HiSeq 2500. A second PCR of roughly 6 to 12 cycles was performed with a sample-barcoded 5' primer and a J-beta primer mix. A template-switch 5' adaptor carrying 12 random nucleotides introduced a unique molecular identifier onto each TCR beta cDNA molecule. Each sample yielded at least 2.5 million CDR3-containing paired-end reads. First-strand cDNA synthesis was performed from all RNA using the Mint cDNA synthesis kit, with priming by a TRBC-specific oligonucleotide. Following uracil-DNA glycosylase treatment, a first 18-cycle PCR with universal primers M1SS and BC2_uni_R was performed on all cDNA. The paper's processing steps were these. For normalization, 1 million high-quality reads were randomly selected from each sample, with every read carrying a distinct molecular identifier. Instead of being binned into consensus sequences, reads that shared molecular identifiers were thrown out. MiTCR, with a Q25 quality threshold and the strictest error-elimination algorithm, was used for CDR3 identification, clonotype clustering and error correction. A nonparametric unseen species model with Euler transformation was used to estimate a lower bound on total TCR beta diversity. Through fastp at Q25 and MiXCR, TCRdb rebuilt clones from the public reads, retaining in-frame beta chains. Rows merge per CDR3 protein into single entries with the most common DNA and genes. The V and J calls and clone size come from TCRdb's table, not from the authors' own analysis. This sample lists nearly 1 million distinct CDR3 sequences; 51% were detected once. The ten largest account for roughly a fifth of the sample.

The roughly 39 donors, aged roughly 6 to 95 years, were systemically healthy Caucasian individuals from Russia. Ten milliliters of peripheral blood were collected from each donor into EDTA-treated Vacutainer tubes. PBMCs were isolated by Ficoll-Paque density-gradient centrifugation, with at least 6.5 million obtained per sample. Total RNA was extracted from PBMCs with Trizol reagent, with at least 6 micrograms obtained per sample. The percentages of naive CD45RAhigh/CD27high T cells were determined by flow cytometry on a PBMC aliquot from every donor. The TCR comes from a woman in her fifties or sixties in good health. The chain is assembled from TRBV7-2 and TRBJ2-3, with the D gene too uncertain to name. Sequencing was done on a sample of blood. CDR3 sequence: CASSLVQSSLYF. The base sequence is TGTGCCAGCAGCTTAGTGCAATCGAGCCTGTATTTT.